This TCR beta chain was identified during a study of beta chain features in type 1 diabetes. Study-level results: Patients showed naive, central memory and Treg TCRB repertoires that appeared more similar than those of healthy donors. Moderately but significantly shorter TCRB CDR3s were found in Type 1 diabetes patients in all four CD4+ subsets. More deletions and fewer insertions at VDJ junctions were seen in type 1 diabetes patients.

V lost 4 bases, J lost 6 bases, and 10 bases lay in between. The length of the CDR3 is 13 residues. Germline V gene data show CDR1 as MGHRA and CDR2 as YSYEKL. A CD45RO/CCR7/CD25/CD127/CD95/CD27 panel sorted naive, central memory, regulatory and stem cell-like memory CD4+ cells. The sequenced template was cDNA made from the entire isolated RNA. Deep immunoSEQ sequencing covered naive, central memory and regulatory T cell samples. Using immunoSEQ multiplex PCR, the repertoire was profiled, and TCRdb retains in-frame clones only, with some absent. In the table there are some 700,000 clones, about an eighth of which are singletons. In this sample, this clone turned up a few times. Its cognate antigen is unknown.

J is TRBJ2-1 and V is TRBV4-1, with a weak D call TRBD1 (6 bases). The sequence derives from a man younger than 30 with type 1 diabetes. Specimen: naive CD4+ T cells from blood. The CDR3 DNA reads as TGCGCCAGCAGCCGGGGGCTCGGCAATGAGCAGTTCTTC. Translating it yields CASSRGLGNEQFF.